One sample yielded the 7 T cell receptor beta chains listed below, sequenced in a study of shared clonotypes between healthy human individuals. Generated by immunoSEQ multiplex PCR, the TCRdb table keeps only in-frame clones and is missing some. The sample has roughly 660,000 clones, around 91% seen once. The sequencing input was memory CD8+ T cells from PBMCs. Subset noted: CD45RO+ cells pooled with CCR7-negative TemRA cells. These receptors all come from a man aged 18 to 29 in good health. Some clones in this sample may be carry-over from other donors' samples.

This chain links TRBV4-2 with TRBJ2-5, with D possibly being TRBD2 (5 bases). This CDR3 is built from 13 residues. The germline gives CDR1 LGHNA, CDR2 YNFKEQ. With 4 bases removed from V and 3 bases from J, the gap between germline ends came to 9 bases. The CDR3 sequence: CASSPGIKETQYF. For the CDR3, the DNA is TGTGCCAGCAGCCCGGGAATAAAAGAGACCCAGTACTTC.

The chain is built from TRBV5-1 and TRBJ2-7; TRBD2 agrees at 7 bases. CDR3 length: 17 residues. Germline assignment: CDR1 SGHRS and CDR2 YFSETQ. V shed 2 bases and J 4 bases; nucleotides not matched to a gene: 15. The CDR3 reads CASSLLPGGGRIYEQYF. The CDR3 DNA sequence: TGCGCCAGCAGCTTACTCCCTGGGGGGGGTCGTATTTACGAGCAGTACTTC. Looking up the rest from reference TRBV5-1 and TRBJ2-7 gives the full variable domain: KAGVTQTPRYLIKTRGQQVTLSCSPISGHRSVSWYQQTPGQGLQFLFEYFSETQRNKGNFPGRFSGRQFSNSRSEMNVSTLELGDSALYLCASSLLPGGGRIYEQYFGPGTRLTVT.

The rearrangement links TRBV19 to TRBJ2-1; 10 nucleotides agree with TRBD2. V lost 1 base to trimming and J lost 7 bases; unmatched junction nucleotides: 7. The CDR3 covers 16 residues. In germline, CDR1 is LNHDA, CDR2 SQIVND (reference sequence). The chain's CDR3 is CASSIASGRGGNEQFF. In DNA, the CDR3 is TGTGCCAGTAGTATAGCGAGCGGGAGGGGGGGGAATGAGCAGTTCTTC. Together with reference TRBV19 and TRBJ2-1, the CDR3 gives the full variable domain: DGGITQSPKYLFRKEGQNVTLSCEQNLNHDAMYWYRQDPGQGLRLIYYSQIVNDFQKGDIAEGYSVSREKKESFPLTVTSAQKNPTAFYLCASSIASGRGGNEQFFGPGTRLTVL.

This chain links TRBV30 with TRBJ2-3; D uncertain. Germline assignment: CDR1 GTSNPN and CDR2 SVGIG (reference sequence). CDR3 size: 14 residues. Trimming removed 7 bases at V and 0 bases at J, with 14 bases between. This CDR3 is CAYAPETSTDTQYF. CDR3 in DNA: TGTGCCTATGCCCCCGAGACGAGCACAGATACGCAGTATTTT.

The chain uses TRBV7-9 and TRBJ2-5; D perhaps matches TRBD2 (5 bases). The J call may be in error: the DNA end matches TRBJ2-7 better. The CDR3 loop spans 15 amino acids. The germline CDR1 and CDR2 sequences are SEHNR and FQNEAQ (reference sequence). In nucleotides, the CDR3 is TGTGCCAGCAGGGGTCTAAGCGGAAGCTCCTACGAGCAGTACTTC. It codes for CASRGLSGSSYEQYF.

The V and J genes are TRBV28 and TRBJ2-1; D ambiguous. CDR1 and CDR2 from the germline V gene are MDHEN and SYDVKM. Trimming left V 11 bases short and J 0 bases short, with 17 bases between. The CDR3 consists of 15 residues. The CDR3 DNA follows: TGTGCCGCAGCGTTGGAGTATAGCTCCTACAATGAGCAGTTCTTC. Encoded protein: CAAALEYSSYNEQFF.

The chain links TRBV6-5 to TRBJ1-1; D ambiguous. The germline V and J ends were trimmed by 0 bases and 0 bases, with 11 bases remaining between them. This CDR3 comprises 16 residues. Germline values: CDR1 MNHEY, CDR2 SVGAGI. CDR3 in DNA: TGTGCCAGCAGTTACTCAGGAAGCCTAATGAACACTGAAGCTTTCTTT. Amino acid sequence: CASSYSGSLMNTEAFF.